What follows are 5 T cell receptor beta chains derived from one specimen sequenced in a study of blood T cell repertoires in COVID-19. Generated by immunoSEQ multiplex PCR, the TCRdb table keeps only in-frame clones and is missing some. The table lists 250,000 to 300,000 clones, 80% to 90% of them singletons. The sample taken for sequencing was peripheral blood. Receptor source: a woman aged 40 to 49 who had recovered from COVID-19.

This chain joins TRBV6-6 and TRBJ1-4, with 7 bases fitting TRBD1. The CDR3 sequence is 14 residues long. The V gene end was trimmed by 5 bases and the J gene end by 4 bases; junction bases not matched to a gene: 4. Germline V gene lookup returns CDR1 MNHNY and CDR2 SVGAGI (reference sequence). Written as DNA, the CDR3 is TGTGCCAGCAGTAAAGGGGGCTTTAATGAAAAACTGTTTTTT. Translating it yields CASSKGGFNEKLFF.

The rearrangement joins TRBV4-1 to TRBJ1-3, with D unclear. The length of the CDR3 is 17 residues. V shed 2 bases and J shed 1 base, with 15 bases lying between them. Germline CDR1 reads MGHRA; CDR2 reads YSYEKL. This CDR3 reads CASSQWASEASGNTIYF. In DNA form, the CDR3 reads TGCGCCAGCAGCCAATGGGCCTCGGAGGCTTCTGGAAACACCATATATTTT.

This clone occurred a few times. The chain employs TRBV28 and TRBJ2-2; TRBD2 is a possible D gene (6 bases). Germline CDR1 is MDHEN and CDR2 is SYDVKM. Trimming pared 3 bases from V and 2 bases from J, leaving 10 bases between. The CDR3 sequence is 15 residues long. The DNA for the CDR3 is TGTGCCAGCAGTTTCGGAGGGCCCAACACCGGGGAGCTGTTTTTT. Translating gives CASSFGGPNTGELFF.

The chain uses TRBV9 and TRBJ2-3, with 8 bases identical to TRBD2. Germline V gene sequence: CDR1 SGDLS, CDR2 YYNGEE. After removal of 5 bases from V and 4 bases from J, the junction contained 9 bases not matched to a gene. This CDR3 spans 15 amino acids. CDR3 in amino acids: CASRANAGGADTQYF. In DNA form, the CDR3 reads TGTGCCAGCAGGGCAAACGCGGGGGGTGCAGATACGCAGTATTTT.

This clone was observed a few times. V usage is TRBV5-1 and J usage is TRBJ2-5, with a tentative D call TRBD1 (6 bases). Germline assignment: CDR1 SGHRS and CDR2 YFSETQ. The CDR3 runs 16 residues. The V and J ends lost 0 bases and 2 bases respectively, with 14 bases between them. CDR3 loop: CASSLGGSQGQETQYF. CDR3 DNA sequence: TGCGCCAGCAGCTTGGGGGGGTCACAGGGTCAAGAGACCCAGTACTTC.